Described below is a single TCR beta chain sequence and its context. The sample is drawn from a study of control samples from healthy donors and cancer patients. Sequenced by immunoSEQ multiplex PCR; TCRdb stores in-frame clones only, minus some. The data show 150,000 or so clones, 93% seen once. Sequences were obtained from blood. This sequence was found in a man between 18 and 29 years old in good health.

CDR3 protein: CASSLFLAGGPSGELFF. CDR3 DNA: TGTGCCAGCAGTTTATTTCTAGCGGGGGGTCCTTCCGGGGAGCTGTTTTTT. This chain links TRBV6-2 or TRBV6-3 with TRBJ2-2, with TRBD2 matching over 11 bases. Trimming took 4 bases from V and 6 from J; bases not matched to a gene: 10. Looked up from germline, CDR1 is MNHEY and CDR2 is SVGEGT. This CDR3 region has 17 residues.